Listed below are T cell receptor beta chains from one sample, sequenced in a study of beta chain features in type 1 diabetes. The assay was immunoSEQ multiplex PCR, and TCRdb's table has in-frame clones only and misses some. The repertoire has under 250,000 clones, roughly 13% of them found once; the top ten carry around 0.026%. Sequencing input: naive CD4+ T cells from blood. The origin of the receptors is a woman in her 40s in good health. CDR3s include the opening cysteine and the closing phenylalanine or tryptophan. D genes are given only for firm matches. Clone sizes are given selectively: once, few, many, or a class where the clone is expanded.

v_call	j_call	clone_size	d_call	cdr3_nt	cdr3_aa
TRBV2	TRBJ2-5	few	TRBD1	TGTGCCAGCGGCCTACAGGGGGTAGTCGGAGAGACCCAGTACTTC	CASGLQGVVGETQYF
TRBV27	TRBJ2-3	.	.	TGTGCCAGCAGTGGACTTGGCACAGATACGCAGTATTTT	CASSGLGTDTQYF
TRBV18	TRBJ2-7	.	TRBD1	TGTGCCAGCTCACCAGGACAGGTATACGAGCAGTACTTC	CASSPGQVYEQYF
TRBV19	TRBJ2-3	few	.	TGTGCCAGTAGTGACCTCCGGAGCACTGGCACAGATACGCAGTATTTT	CASSDLRSTGTDTQYF
TRBV27	TRBJ2-5	few	TRBD1	TGTGCCAGCAGTTTAGACAGGGCCCGGGGCAGTGAGACCCAGTACTTC	CASSLDRARGSETQYF
TRBV5-1	TRBJ2-7	.	TRBD1	TGCGCCAGCAGCGTGGGACAGGGGGTGTCCTACGAGCAGTACTTC	CASSVGQGVSYEQYF
TRBV2	TRBJ2-3	few	TRBD2	TGTGCCAGCAGCCGCGGGGGGGCAGATACGCAGTATTTT	CASSRGGADTQYF
TRBV11-2	TRBJ2-7	.	.	TGTGCCAGCAGCCAGGCACTCCTCTTTACCTACGAGCAGTACTTC	CASSQALLFTYEQYF
TRBV5-1	TRBJ2-1	few	TRBD1	TGCGCCAGCAGTCCGGGACAGGGAACCAATGAGCAGTTCTTC	CASSPGQGTNEQFF
TRBV6-4	TRBJ1-2	few	.	TGTGCCAGCAGCCTTCGGACAGCCCTAAAAGGGTCTTATGGCTACACCTTC	CASSLRTALKGSYGYTF
TRBV25-1	TRBJ1-5	.	.	TGTGCCAGCAGTGATGGGGGGAGCAATCAGCCCCAGCATTTT	CASSDGGSNQPQHF
TRBV19	TRBJ2-1	.	.	TGTGCCAGTAGTACCTCCAGGGGTTGGGATGAGCAGTTCTTC	CASSTSRGWDEQFF
TRBV11-2	TRBJ1-2	few	TRBD1	TGTGCCAGCAGCCCGAAGACAGGGGCGGGTGGCTACACCTTC	CASSPKTGAGGYTF
TRBV5-1	TRBJ2-5	few	TRBD1	TGCGCCAGCAGGACAGGGGCCGGCCAAGAGACCCAGTACTTC	CASRTGAGQETQYF
TRBV2	TRBJ1-2	.	.	TGTGCCAGCAGTGAGATACAGTATGGCTACACCTTC	CASSEIQYGYTF
TRBV7-9	TRBJ1-1	.	.	TGTGCCAGCATCGTGGGGGCGGGCAGCACTGAAGCTTTCTTT	CASIVGAGSTEAFF
TRBV9	TRBJ2-7	.	.	TGTGCCAGCAGCGTAGGGGCAGATGCGTTC	CASSVGADAF
TRBV5-1	TRBJ1-2	.	TRBD1	TGCGCCAGCAGCTTGATAGGAGGACAGGGGGCGAGAGGCTACACCTTC	CASSLIGGQGARGYTF
TRBV7-2	TRBJ2-5	.	.	TGTGCCAGCAGCTTAAGGATGGGGAGCCAAGAGACCCAGTACTTC	CASSLRMGSQETQYF
TRBV18	TRBJ2-1	.	.	TGTGCCAGCTCACCAAGCCTCACTCCGGGCAATGAGCAGTTCTTC	CASSPSLTPGNEQFF
TRBV19	TRBJ1-5	.	.	TGTGCCAGTAGTATATTAGGGGTGCAGCCCCAGCATTTT	CASSILGVQPQHF
TRBV9	TRBJ2-2	.	.	TGTGCCAGCAGCGTAGGGATACAGGGAAACACCGGGGAGCTGTTTTTT	CASSVGIQGNTGELFF
TRBV5-8	TRBJ1-5	few	.	TGTGCCAGCCAAAGAGGGTCGAGCATCAATCAGCCCCAGCATTTT	CASQRGSSINQPQHF
TRBV13	TRBJ1-5	.	.	TGTGCCAGCAGCCCTCGGGGGGCAGCGGGCCGGAGCAATCAGCCCCAGCATTTT	CASSPRGAAGRSNQPQHF
TRBV10-3	TRBJ1-2	many	TRBD1	TGTGCCATCAGTGCAACAGGGGTGGGCTACACCTTC	CAISATGVGYTF
TRBV15	TRBJ1-2	many	.	TGTGCCACCAGCAGACAGGGTTATGGCTACACCTTC	CATSRQGYGYTF
TRBV15	TRBJ2-1	few	TRBD2	TGTGCCACCAGCAGTGGTGGGAGCGGGGGCCGTCTGAGTGAGCAGTTCTTC	CATSSGGSGGRLSEQFF
TRBV7-9	TRBJ2-3	few	.	TGTGCCAGCAGCTTAGCGCAGGCTACAGATACGCAGTATTTT	CASSLAQATDTQYF
TRBV5-1	TRBJ1-5	few	.	TGCGCCAGCAGCGTGGACGGAGAGCAGCCCCAGCATTTT	CASSVDGEQPQHF
TRBV27	TRBJ1-4	few	TRBD1	TGTGCCAGCAGGAGACAGGGAACTAATGAAAAACTGTTTTTT	CASRRQGTNEKLFF
TRBV2	TRBJ1-2	.	.	TGTGCCAGCGGCATCGGCGGGTATGGCTACACCTTC	CASGIGGYGYTF
TRBV10-1	TRBJ2-3	.	.	TGCGCCAGCAGCCCACGACCGACTAGACCCGCAGATACGCAGTATTTT	CASSPRPTRPADTQYF
TRBV5-1	TRBJ2-5	few	.	TGCGCCAGCAGCTTGGCCCCCCCTCGACAGGAAGAGACCCAGTACTTC	CASSLAPPRQEETQYF
TRBV13	TRBJ2-3	many	TRBD2	TGTGCCAGCAGCTCCGGGACTAGCGGCACAGATACGCAGTATTTT	CASSSGTSGTDTQYF
TRBV19	TRBJ1-1	.	.	TGTGCCAGTAGTCCGCGATACACTGAAGCTTTCTTT	CASSPRYTEAFF
TRBV5-1	TRBJ1-5	.	.	TGCGCCAGCAGCTTGATACCTGGGGGCGGAAGCAATCAGCCCCAGCATTTT	CASSLIPGGGSNQPQHF
TRBV15	TRBJ1-1	few	.	TGTGCCACCAGCAGAGATTTACATTTGACCTCTGGGAGGAACACTGAAGCTTTCTTT	CATSRDLHLTSGRNTEAFF
TRBV14	TRBJ1-4	few	TRBD1	TGTGCCAGCAGCCGCGGACAGGGGTTAGAAAAACTGTTTTTT	CASSRGQGLEKLFF
TRBV5-1	TRBJ1-4	.	.	TGCGCCAGCAGCCCCCAGGGAGGGAAAGGTGAAAAACTGTTTTTT	CASSPQGGKGEKLFF
TRBV2	TRBJ1-6	.	TRBD1	TGTGCCAGCAGAGCCCACCCGACAGGGAATTCACCCCTCCACTTT	CASRAHPTGNSPLHF